The 13 T cell receptor beta chains presented below share a single source sample, sequenced in a study of T cell repertoires in cytomegalovirus infection. TCRdb reprocessed the reads with MiXCR, giving one entry per CDR3 protein. The sample holds hundreds of thousands of distinct CDR3 sequences, about 9.1% seen once. The sequencing input was PBMCs. These receptors were obtained from a human donor in good health (CMV status not recorded). Some clones in this sample may be carry-over from other donors' samples.

The gene calls are TRBV29-1 and TRBJ1-2; no definite D call. V was trimmed by 0 bases and J by 3 bases, leaving 8 bases between them. Per the germline V gene, CDR1 is SQVTM and CDR2 is ANQGSEA. This CDR3 has 13 amino acids. The CDR3 nucleotides read TGCAGCGTTGAAGATCGCGTTTACTATGGCTACACCTTC. Translated, it gives CSVEDRVYYGYTF.

This clonotype was counted ten times or more. The chain employs TRBV12-3 or TRBV12-4 and TRBJ1-3, with 8 bases lining up with TRBD1. V dropped 5 bases and J dropped 0; count of bases not matched to a gene: 6. The CDR3 has 16 amino acids. The CDR3 protein is CASSPQGAPSGNTIYF. CDR3 DNA: TGTGCCAGCAGTCCTCAGGGGGCCCCCTCTGGAAACACCATATATTTT.

The rearrangement links TRBV5-1 to TRBJ1-5; no reliable D call. Between the trimmed V and J ends, which lost 0 bases and 6 bases, there was a span of 7 bases. The germline gives CDR1 SGHRS, CDR2 YFSETQ. This CDR3 comprises 13 residues. The CDR3 sequence is CASSLDGTQPQHF. Here the CDR3 DNA reads TGCGCCAGCAGCTTGGACGGAACTCAGCCCCAGCATTTT.

In its sample, this clonotype was seen many times. This chain uses TRBV6-2 or TRBV6-3 with TRBJ1-5; D call uncertain. CDR3 length: 13 amino acids. The V end was cut by 11 bases, the J end by 5 bases, with 16 bases between. Looked up from germline, CDR1 is MNHEY and CDR2 is SVGEGT. The CDR3 DNA reads as TGTGCCGTAACCAACGACGGACATCAGCCCCAGCATTTT. Its protein product is CAVTNDGHQPQHF.

In this sample, this clonotype turned up many times. One end of the junction fails to match germline, which may point to a read error. The chain has TRBV7-2 and TRBJ1-1; no reliable D call. Germline V gene data show CDR1 as SGHTA and CDR2 as FQGNSA. The CDR3 spans 13 residues. CDR3 loop: CASGLASKTEAFF. The CDR3 bases are TGTGCCAGCGGCTTGGCCTCTAAGACTGAAGCTTTCTTT.

This clonotype came up many times. The chain uses TRBV12-3 or TRBV12-4 and TRBJ2-6; tentatively, D is TRBD1 or TRBD2 (5 bases each). This CDR3 has 15 amino acids. V shed 2 bases and J shed 4 bases, with 9 bases lying between them. This CDR3 reads CASSLRGAGANVLTF. The DNA of the CDR3 is TGTGCCAGCAGTTTAAGAGGGGCCGGGGCCAACGTCCTGACTTTC.

This clonotype was recorded many times. The V and J genes are TRBV7-2 and TRBJ2-2; D gene unclear. Trimming shortened V by 5 bases and J by 0 bases, and 13 bases separated the two germline ends. Germline assignment: CDR1 SGHTA and CDR2 FQGNSA. The CDR3 contains 16 residues. CDR3 DNA sequence: TGTGCCAGCAGCCAAGACCCCCCACCGAACACCGGGGAGCTGTTTTTT. It codes for CASSQDPPPNTGELFF.

The table lists this clonotype with a few counts. V is TRBV10-1 and J is TRBJ1-6; 8 bases are shared with TRBD1. This CDR3 region has 13 residues. Germline CDR1 is WNHNN and CDR2 is SYGVQD (reference sequence). The V and J ends lost 6 bases and 7 bases, in that order; junction bases with no gene match: 2. The CDR3 DNA reads TGCGCCAGCAGGGACAGGGAGAATTCACCCCTCCACTTT. It yields the protein CASRDRENSPLHF.

This clonotype occurred a few times. The chain joins TRBV19 to TRBJ2-5; the D gene is possibly TRBD2 (7 bases). Between the trimmed V and J ends, which lost 8 bases and 4 bases, there was a span of 17 bases. The CDR3 is 14 amino acids. CDR1 is LNHDA and CDR2 is SQIVND in the germline V gene (reference sequence). The CDR3 loop is CASGDTGRGETQYF. The CDR3 region has the DNA TGTGCCAGTGGCGATACAGGGAGGGGAGAGACCCAGTACTTC.

The chain uses TRBV6-2 or TRBV6-3 and TRBJ2-1, with D unresolved. Trimming removed 6 bases at V and 5 bases at J, with 14 bases between. Germline V lookup: CDR1 MNHEY, CDR2 SVGEGT. This CDR3 has 14 amino acids. As DNA, the CDR3 is TGTGCCAGCAGCTCCCACGGACGAAACAATGAGCAGTTCTTC. It translates to CASSSHGRNNEQFF.

This clonotype has ten or more counts. The chain has TRBV7-2 and TRBJ1-4; 11 bases are a match to TRBD1. From germline, CDR1 is SGHTA and CDR2 FQGNSA. This CDR3 is built from 15 residues. Trimming took 2 bases from V and 7 from J; bases not matched to a gene: 3. CDR3 residues: CASSLFGTGGEKLFF. The CDR3 DNA reads TGTGCCAGCAGCTTATTCGGGACAGGGGGTGAAAAACTGTTTTTT.

This clonotype was seen repeatedly, ten times or more. This chain links TRBV5-1 with TRBJ1-4, with a weak D call TRBD1 (5 bases). The CDR3 totals 14 residues. V lost 4 bases and J lost 7, with 14 bases in between. In germline, CDR1 is SGHRS, CDR2 YFSETQ. The CDR3 bases are TGCGCCAGCAGCCCCGGGACGGGGAGTGAAAAACTGTTTTTT. This codes for CASSPGTGSEKLFF.

In this sample, this clonotype turned up many times. The rearrangement links TRBV15 to TRBJ2-7; D may be TRBD1 (6 bases). V lost 0 bases and J 0 bases, leaving 21 bases between the germline ends. The CDR3 sequence is 19 residues long. Germline-derived CDR1 and CDR2 are LNHNV and YYDKDF (reference sequence). Here the CDR3 DNA reads TGTGCCACCAGCAGAGATAGGGGGACACCCGATAAGAACTCCTACGAGCAGTACTTC. Translation: CATSRDRGTPDKNSYEQYF.